This entry describes one TCR beta chain. This receptor's antigen is unknown. It has no much larger one-base neighbor in the sample; base qualities were not kept. CDR1 is given as SGHAT and CDR2 as FQNNGV, both from the germline V gene. The cysteine opens and the phenylalanine closes a CDR3 of 13 amino acids. Only the CDR3 DNA stays, 39 bases, in frame from base 1. V loses 2 bases of germline sequence and J loses 5 bases, and the interval between the two ends is 7 bases. The data originate from a study of blood T cell repertoires in COVID-19 (dated by TCRdb to between 2020 and 2021). About the full investigation: Samples covering the acute and convalescent phases of COVID-19 were provided by collaborators in the United States, Italy and Spain. The prospective study material was composed of cDNA or gDNA derived from T cells, B-cell-depleted T cells, or PBMCs. Deeply sampled blood TCRbeta repertoires from subjects exposed to, actively infected with, or recovered from COVID-19 were included in the dataset. The repertoires were released in a freely available public database meant as a resource for research on the immune response to SARS-CoV-2. Samples were obtained from the ongoing ImmuneRACE study (first 160 participants) and from some 1,300 subjects provided by 6 global collaborators. Nearly every sample came with metadata listing a de-identified subject ID, COVID-19 status, age in years and sex. HLA class I and class II types, where available, came from metadata supplied by the sample provider rather than from assay-based typing.

TCRbeta CDR3 regions were amplified from genomic DNA by means of the immunoSEQ Assay, a bias-controlled multiplex PCR. Under the source paper's analysis protocol: Within the assay, amplification of reference gene primers was used to estimate how many nucleated cells each sample contained. To quantify the absolute abundance of each unique TCRbeta CDR3 rearrangement, sequence reads were collapsed and filtered. For each sample, productive Simpson clonality was calculated by taking the square root of Simpson's diversity index across productive rearrangements. What TCRdb holds here is the immuneACCESS table cut down to in-frame rearrangements. Part of the clones is not present; checked against another copy, under half of the missing clones reflect an unresolved V gene, and the others are unexplained. V and J calls and clone size are given by that table; D and trimming were obtained from the DNA. This sample has about 150,000 clones in its table, and around 80% of those were observed once. The ten most abundant clones make up roughly 5.3% of the sample.

Whole blood was collected in K2EDTA tubes by collaborating institutions according to the institutions' own protocols. For TCRbeta analysis, collaborators shipped samples in one of three forms: frozen whole blood, isolated PBMCs, or DNA extracted from either of those sample types. Overall study outcomes, separate from this receptor: How much clinical and demographic metadata was included differed by source and by participant, and the metadata was provided uncurated.

This sequence originates from a woman aged 45-65 years with acute or convalescent COVID-19. What was sequenced was peripheral blood. Rearrangement joined TRBV11-2 to TRBJ1-5; the D gene remains uncertain. The DNA sequence is TGTGCCAGCAGCTTAACTGAAGATCAGCCCCAGCATTTT. The translation is CASSLTEDQPQHF.